Listed below are T cell receptor beta chains from one sample, sequenced in a study of regulatory T cells in long-lasting Graves disease. TCRdb reprocessed the multiplex PCR reads via MiXCR and lists one record per CDR3 protein. The sample has around 450,000 distinct CDR3 sequences; about 22% are singletons. This material consisted of peripheral blood mononuclear cells (PBMCs), taken when the disease was refractory, from a patient treated with antithyroid drugs. The receptors here all came from a female donor with Graves disease. The CDR3 runs from the conserved cysteine through the conserved F or W. The D gene is left open where the match is weak. Some rows mark clone size as missing; the rest say once, few, many or name a class of expanded clone.

TRBV6-1,few,TRBJ2-5,.,CASRSPRFQETQYF,TGTGCCAGCAGGTCACCTAGGTTCCAAGAGACCCAGTACTTC
TRBV7-9,few,TRBJ1-1,.,CASSLAGKRTEAFF,TGTGCCAGCAGCTTAGCCGGGAAGCGAACTGAAGCTTTCTTT
TRBV29-1,many,TRBJ1-2,.,CSVLRMGKGNYGYTF,TGCAGCGTTCTAAGGATGGGGAAGGGGAACTATGGCTACACCTTC
TRBV19,few,TRBJ2-6,TRBD1,CASSIIRDRALNVLTF,TGTGCCAGTAGTATCATTCGGGACAGGGCCCTCAACGTCCTGACTTTC
TRBV29-1,.,TRBJ1-2,TRBD1,CSVAVPRDRGHWDYGYTF,TGCAGCGTTGCGGTGCCCCGGGACAGGGGCCATTGGGACTATGGCTACACCTTC
TRBV7-2,many,TRBJ2-5,TRBD2,CASSLGGRGETQYF,TGTGCCAGCAGCTTAGGAGGGAGGGGCGAGACCCAGTACTTC
TRBV10-3,.,TRBJ1-2,TRBD1,CAISSPPGQIYGYTF,TGTGCCATCAGTTCCCCACCGGGACAGATCTATGGCTACACCTTC
TRBV28,many,TRBJ1-1,TRBD1,CASSPETGIDTEAFF,TGTGCCAGCAGTCCTGAGACAGGGATTGACACTGAAGCTTTCTTT
TRBV7-9,.,TRBJ2-7,.,CASSLEGAAQYF,TGTGCCAGCAGCTTAGAAGGGGCGGCGCAGTACTTC
TRBV7-9,few,TRBJ2-2,.,CASPPIRQPFTGELFF,TGTGCCAGCCCCCCAATAAGACAGCCGTTCACCGGGGAGCTGTTTTTT
TRBV27,.,TRBJ1-1,TRBD1,CASSLDRPTGGRNTEAFF,TGTGCCAGCAGTTTAGACCGCCCGACAGGGGGCAGGAACACTGAAGCTTTCTTT
TRBV7-9,few,TRBJ1-2,.,CASSYLSALNYGYTF,TGTGCCAGCAGCTACTTGTCGGCCCTTAACTATGGCTACACCTTC
TRBV6-1,many,TRBJ1-1,.,CASRGGQGNTEAFF,TGTGCCAGCAGGGGAGGGCAGGGGAACACTGAAGCTTTCTTT
TRBV12-3/TRBV12-4,many,TRBJ1-1,.,CASSIGPGTEAFF,TGTGCCAGCAGTATCGGACCAGGCACTGAAGCTTTCTTT
TRBV20-1,many,TRBJ1-1,.,CSAITAAGRNTEAFF,TGCAGTGCGATCACCGCCGCGGGCAGGAACACTGAAGCTTTCTTT
TRBV27,once,TRBJ2-2,.,CASSPDFGELFF,TGTGCCAGCAGCCCCGATTTCGGGGAGCTGTTTTTT
TRBV10-3,.,TRBJ1-2,.,CAISEFGGFGSYGYTF,TGTGCCATCAGTGAGTTTGGGGGCTTCGGCTCTTATGGCTACACCTTC
TRBV5-1,once,TRBJ1-4,.,CTSSLVAGEKLFF,TGCACCAGCAGCTTGGTGGCGGGGGAAAAACTGTTTTTT
TRBV6-9,.,TRBJ1-1,TRBD1,CASSFLGQGDTEAFF,TGTGCCAGCAGTTTCCTTGGACAGGGGGACACTGAAGCTTTCTTT
TRBV11-2,few,TRBJ2-1,.,CASSLELGAGYNEQFF,TGTGCCAGCAGCTTAGAGTTGGGGGCAGGATACAATGAGCAGTTCTTC
TRBV6-1,many,TRBJ1-6,.,CASRSTGLNSPLHF,TGTGCCAGCAGATCTACGGGGCTGAATTCACCCCTCCACTTT
TRBV7-9,few,TRBJ1-1,.,CASSLAGLENTEAFF,TGTGCCAGCAGCTTAGCGGGACTGGAGAACACTGAAGCTTTCTTT
TRBV29-1,few,TRBJ2-7,.,CSVCSYGNEQYF,TGCAGCGTTTGTTCCTACGGGAACGAGCAGTACTTC
TRBV7-2,many,TRBJ2-5,TRBD2,CASSYHIIRGDETQYF,TGTGCCAGCAGCTATCACATAATACGGGGGGATGAGACCCAGTACTTC
TRBV5-1,.,TRBJ2-7,TRBD2,CASSYRTSGSAEQYF,TGCGCCAGCAGCTATAGGACTAGCGGGAGCGCCGAGCAGTACTTC
TRBV29-1,.,TRBJ2-7,.,CSVEGQGPYEQYF,TGCAGCGTTGAAGGGCAGGGCCCCTACGAGCAGTACTTC
TRBV24-1,.,TRBJ2-1,.,CATSDSINNEQFF,TGTGCCACCAGTGATTCTATAAACAATGAGCAGTTCTTC
TRBV10-3,many,TRBJ2-5,.,CAISERGGGVLLETQYF,TGTGCCATCAGTGAAAGAGGCGGCGGGGTCCTTTTGGAGACCCAGTACTTC
TRBV28,many,TRBJ2-2,TRBD2,CASSLYREGTGELFF,TGTGCCAGCAGTTTATATCGGGAGGGCACCGGGGAGCTGTTTTTT
TRBV2,few,TRBJ2-1,TRBD1,CASLRDRVSDNEQFF,TGTGCCAGCCTCCGGGACAGGGTGAGCGACAATGAGCAGTTCTTC
TRBV12-3/TRBV12-4,.,TRBJ2-1,TRBD2,CASSLVSSGSYNEQFF,TGTGCCAGCAGTCTGGTCTCTAGCGGGAGTTACAATGAGCAGTTCTTC
TRBV28,many,TRBJ1-4,.,CASSSSPAGDDNEKLFF,TGTGCCAGCAGTTCTAGCCCAGCAGGGGACGATAATGAAAAACTGTTTTTT
TRBV27,.,TRBJ1-6,.,CASSLDDYNSPLHF,TGTGCCAGCAGTTTAGATGATTATAATTCACCCCTCCACTTT
TRBV2,many,TRBJ1-2,.,CASSESDWEGYTF,TGTGCCAGCAGTGAAAGCGACTGGGAAGGCTACACCTTC
TRBV13,.,TRBJ2-3,.,CASSYYATDTQYF,TGTGCCAGCAGCTACTATGCCACAGATACGCAGTATTTT
TRBV28,many,TRBJ1-5,.,CASSLAIPGQPQHF,TGTGCCAGCAGTTTGGCGATCCCGGGGCAGCCCCAGCATTTT
TRBV20-1,few,TRBJ1-4,.,CSARVGGAYEKLFF,TGCAGTGCTAGAGTGGGGGGCGCGTATGAAAAACTGTTTTTT
TRBV6-2/TRBV6-3,.,TRBJ2-5,TRBD2,CASSLSGGWETQYF,TGTGCCAGCAGCTTATCGGGAGGGTGGGAGACCCAGTACTTC
TRBV7-8,few,TRBJ2-5,.,CASSLGWGVQETQYF,TGTGCCAGCAGCTTAGGTTGGGGGGTCCAAGAGACCCAGTACTTC
TRBV27,many,TRBJ1-1,.,CASSPLQGFTEAFF,TGTGCCAGCTCCCCTTTACAGGGTTTCACTGAAGCTTTCTTT
TRBV4-1,.,TRBJ2-2,TRBD1,CASSQGQGTLFGEPFF,TGCGCCAGCAGCCAGGGACAGGGTACTCTCTTCGGGGAGCCGTTTTTT
TRBV5-8,few,TRBJ2-7,.,CASGAPGTYSYEQYF,TGTGCCAGCGGAGCACCGGGGACGTACTCCTACGAGCAGTACTTC
TRBV20-1,few,TRBJ2-7,TRBD2,CSARVPWTSIGIEQYF,TGCAGTGCTAGAGTCCCCTGGACTAGCATCGGGATCGAGCAGTACTTC
TRBV19,.,TRBJ1-3,.,CASLATRGSGNTIYF,TGTGCCAGTCTGGCGACCAGGGGTTCTGGAAACACCATATATTTT
TRBV19,few,TRBJ1-3,.,CASSIGSTGNTIYF,TGTGCCAGTAGTATAGGTTCGACTGGAAACACCATATATTTT
TRBV12-3/TRBV12-4,.,TRBJ2-3,.,CASSLVSSTDTQYF,TGTGCCAGCAGTTTGGTCAGTAGCACAGATACGCAGTATTTT
TRBV19,few,TRBJ1-5,.,CASSIALDSFNQPQHF,TGTGCCAGTAGTATAGCCCTCGACAGCTTCAATCAGCCCCAGCATTTT
TRBV27,many,TRBJ1-6,.,CASSFLPWVNSPLHF,TGTGCCAGCAGTTTTCTGCCCTGGGTGAATTCACCCCTCCACTTT
TRBV29-1,many,TRBJ2-7,.,CSVARDESYEQYF,TGCAGCGTTGCCCGGGACGAGTCCTACGAGCAGTACTTC